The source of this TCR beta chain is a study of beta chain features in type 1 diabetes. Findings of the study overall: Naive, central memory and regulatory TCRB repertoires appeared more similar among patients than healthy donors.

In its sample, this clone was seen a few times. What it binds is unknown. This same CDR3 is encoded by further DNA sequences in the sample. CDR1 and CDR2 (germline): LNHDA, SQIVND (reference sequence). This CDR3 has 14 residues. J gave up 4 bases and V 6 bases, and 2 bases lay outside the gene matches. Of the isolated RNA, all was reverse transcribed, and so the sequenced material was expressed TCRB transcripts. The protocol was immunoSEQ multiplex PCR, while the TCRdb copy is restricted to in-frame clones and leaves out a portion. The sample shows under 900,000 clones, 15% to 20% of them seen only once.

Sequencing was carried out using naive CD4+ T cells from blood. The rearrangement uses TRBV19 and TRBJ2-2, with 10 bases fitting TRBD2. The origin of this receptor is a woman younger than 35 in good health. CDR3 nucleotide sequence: TGTGCCAGTAGATTAGCGGGAGGCACCGGGGAGCTGTTTTTT. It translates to CASRLAGGTGELFF.